These 13 T cell receptor beta chains originate from one sample sequenced in a study of shared clonotypes between healthy human individuals (dated by TCRdb to about 2020). Receptors were amplified or captured by the immunoSEQ multiplex PCR assay. Sourced from immuneACCESS, this table was stored by TCRdb with only in-frame sequences that have V and J called. A share of the clones is absent; for the studies checked, an unresolved V gene accounts for under half, and the remainder has no known explanation. The sample table holds more than 450,000 clones, of which about four fifths were seen once. Of the sample, around 13% is held by the ten largest clones. Sequencing input: PBMCs. The receptors originated from a woman aged 40 to 49 in good health. Some clones in this sample may be carry-over from other donors' samples.

The chain is built from TRBV13 and TRBJ2-5; 8 nucleotides align to TRBD2. From germline, CDR1 is PRHDT and CDR2 FYEKMQ (reference sequence). The CDR3 consists of 16 residues. V lost 2 bases to trimming and J lost 0 bases; unmatched junction nucleotides: 5. CDR3 in amino acids: CASSLLAGLYQETQYF. The CDR3 DNA follows: TGTGCCAGCAGCTTATTAGCGGGGCTGTACCAAGAGACCCAGTACTTC.

This chain uses TRBV28 with TRBJ1-4; D is ambiguous. The CDR3 loop spans 14 amino acids. V was cut by 2 bases and J by 4 bases, with 8 bases left in between. Germline V gene data show CDR1 as MDHEN and CDR2 as SYDVKM. The CDR3 sequence: CASSLNGLNEKLFF. CDR3 nucleotide sequence: TGTGCCAGCAGTTTAAACGGCCTTAATGAAAAACTGTTTTTT.

This clone was counted once. The chain is built from TRBV7-9 and TRBJ2-7; D gene ambiguous. V dropped 2 bases and J dropped 2 bases, with 7 bases sitting between them. There are 13 residues in the CDR3. The germline V gene encodes CDR1 SEHNR and CDR2 FQNEAQ (reference sequence). The CDR3 here is CASSLYGPYEQYF. Written as DNA, the CDR3 is TGTGCCAGCAGCTTATATGGGCCCTACGAGCAGTACTTC.

This clone was observed a few times. Other DNA sequences of this sample code for an identical CDR3. V and J are TRBV29-1 and TRBJ1-1; no firm D call. V lost 7 bases and J 1 base, leaving 4 bases between the germline ends. The CDR3 is made up of 10 amino acids. Germline V gene sequence: CDR1 SQVTM, CDR2 ANQGSEA. For the CDR3, the DNA is TGCAGCGCTAGGAACACTGAAGCTTTCTTT. Residues: CSARNTEAFF.

The rearrangement joins TRBV5-8 to TRBJ2-7; TRBD1 aligns across 8 bases. V shed 1 base, J shed 6 bases, and the junction held 18 bases outside the gene matches. The germline CDR1 and CDR2 sequences are SGHTS and YDEGEE. The CDR3 is 18 residues long. This CDR3 reads CASSLHRGEGIPPLEQYF. The CDR3 DNA is TGTGCCAGCAGCTTGCACAGGGGGGAAGGTATTCCCCCTCTCGAGCAGTACTTC. Drawing the rest from reference TRBV5-8 and TRBJ2-7, the complete variable domain is EAGVTQSPTHLIKTRGQQATLRCSPISGHTSVYWYQQALGLGLQFLLWYDEGEERNRGNFPPRFSGRQFPNYSSELNVNALELEDSALYLCASSLHRGEGIPPLEQYFGPGTRLTVT.

V usage is TRBV7-8 and J usage is TRBJ2-6; no clear D gene. V dropped 6 bases and J dropped 4 bases, with 10 bases sitting between them. From germline, CDR1 is SGHVS and CDR2 FQNEAQ. This CDR3 has 14 amino acids. CDR3 DNA sequence: TGTGCCAGCAGGCGATCCCGGGGGGCCAACGTCCTGACTTTC. It translates to CASRRSRGANVLTF.

The rearrangement links TRBV11-2 to TRBJ1-6; D is unresolved. CDR1 is SGHAT and CDR2 is FQNNGV in the germline V gene. V lost 3 bases to trimming and J lost 1 base, with 7 bases between them. CDR3 length: 15 residues. For the CDR3, the DNA is TGTGCCAGCAGCTTTGGGAATTCCTATAATTCACCCCTCCACTTT. Protein: CASSFGNSYNSPLHF.

This clone was detected a few times. This rearrangement joins TRBV7-2 to TRBJ2-3; D gene uncertain. This CDR3 is built from 15 residues. Trimming stripped 4 bases from V and 3 bases from J, with 14 bases between. Germline V gene lookup returns CDR1 SGHTA and CDR2 FQGNSA. CDR3 sequence reads: CASSYFSGPTDTQYF. As DNA, the CDR3 is TGTGCCAGCAGCTACTTTTCGGGTCCTACAGATACGCAGTATTTT.

The chain combines TRBV5-8 with TRBJ2-1; D unresolved. Trimming pared 2 bases from V and 7 bases from J, leaving 10 bases between. Germline CDR1 and CDR2: SGHTS and YDEGEE. This CDR3 has 13 residues. CDR3 loop: CASSLGSWNEQFF. The CDR3 DNA reads as TGTGCCAGCAGCTTAGGTAGCTGGAATGAGCAGTTCTTC.

J is TRBJ2-1 and V is TRBV4-2; perhaps TRBD2 as D (6 bases). Germline-derived CDR1 and CDR2 are LGHNA and YNFKEQ. CDR3 length: 20 amino acids. Trimming cost V 0 bases and J 4 bases, with 25 bases left between them. The CDR3 sequence is CASSQEGPSDGGGKYNEQFF. CDR3 coding DNA: TGTGCCAGCAGCCAAGAGGGACCGTCAGATGGTGGCGGGAAATACAATGAGCAGTTCTTC.

This chain joins TRBV25-1 and TRBJ1-5; D is possibly TRBD1 (6 bases). The CDR3 totals 13 residues. V was clipped by 8 bases and J by 3 bases, with 11 bases between them. Germline V gene lookup returns CDR1 MGHDK and CDR2 SYGVNS. CDR3 region: CASGGQYNQPQHF. The CDR3 bases are TGTGCCAGCGGAGGACAGTACAATCAGCCCCAGCATTTT.

The chain uses TRBV9 and TRBJ2-1; D is perhaps TRBD1 (6 bases). The CDR3 has 13 residues. V was shortened by 5 bases and J by 6 bases, with 12 bases between the two germline ends. CDR1 is SGDLS and CDR2 is YYNGEE in the germline V gene. The CDR3: CASSGQGINEQFF. CDR3 in DNA: TGTGCCAGCAGTGGGCAGGGGATCAATGAGCAGTTCTTC. Filled out from reference TRBV9 and TRBJ2-1, the complete variable domain reads DSGVTQTPKHLITATGQRVTLRCSPRSGDLSVYWYQQSLDQGLQFLIQYYNGEERAKGNILERFSAQQFPDLHSELNLSSLELGDSALYFCASSGQGINEQFFGPGTRLTVL.

The genes are TRBV5-4 and TRBJ2-7, with D perhaps TRBD1 (5 bases). The germline gives CDR1 SGHNT, CDR2 YYREEE (reference sequence). The CDR3 has 14 amino acids. V shed 1 base and J shed 4 bases, with 12 bases lying between them. The CDR3 loop reads CASSLWQGGYEQYF. CDR3 DNA: TGTGCCAGCAGCTTGTGGCAGGGTGGGTACGAGCAGTACTTC.